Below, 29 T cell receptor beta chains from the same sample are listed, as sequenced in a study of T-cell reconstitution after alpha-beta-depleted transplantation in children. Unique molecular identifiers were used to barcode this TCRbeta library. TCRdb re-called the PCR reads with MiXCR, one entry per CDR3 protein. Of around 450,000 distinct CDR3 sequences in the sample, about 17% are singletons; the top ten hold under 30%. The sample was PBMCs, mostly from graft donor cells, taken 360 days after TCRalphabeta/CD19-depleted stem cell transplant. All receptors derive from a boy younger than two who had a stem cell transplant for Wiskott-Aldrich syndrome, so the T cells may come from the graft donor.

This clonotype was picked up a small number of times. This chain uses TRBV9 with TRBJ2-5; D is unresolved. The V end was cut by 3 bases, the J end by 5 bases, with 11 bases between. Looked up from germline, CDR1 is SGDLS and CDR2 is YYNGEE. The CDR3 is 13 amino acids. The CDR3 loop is CASSGPTGETQYF. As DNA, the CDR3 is TGTGCCAGCAGCGGCCCGACCGGGGAGACCCAGTACTTC.

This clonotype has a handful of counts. The CDR3 coding sequence is TGCGCCAGCAGTGAACAGGGGACCGACGAGCAGTACTTC. This translates into CASSEQGTDEQYF. The chain joins TRBV10-2 to TRBJ2-7, with 7 bases that match TRBD1. Germline-derived CDR1 and CDR2 are WSHSY and SAAADI. The CDR3 is 13 amino acids. V lost 3 bases, J lost 5 bases, and 4 bases stayed unmatched.

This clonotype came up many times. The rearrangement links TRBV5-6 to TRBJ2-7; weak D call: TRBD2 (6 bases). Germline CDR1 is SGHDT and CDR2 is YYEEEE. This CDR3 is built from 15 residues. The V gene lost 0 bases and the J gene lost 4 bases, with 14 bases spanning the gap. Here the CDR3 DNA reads TGTGCCAGCAGCTTGGCCCTAGCGCCTACGTACGAGCAGTACTTC. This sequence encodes CASSLALAPTYEQYF. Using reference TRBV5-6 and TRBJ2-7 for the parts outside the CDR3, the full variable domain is DAGVTQSPTHLIKTRGQQVTLRCSPKSGHDTVSWYQQALGQGPQFIFQYYEEEERQRGNFPDRFSGHQFPNYSSELNVNALLLGDSALYLCASSLALAPTYEQYFGPGTRLTVT.

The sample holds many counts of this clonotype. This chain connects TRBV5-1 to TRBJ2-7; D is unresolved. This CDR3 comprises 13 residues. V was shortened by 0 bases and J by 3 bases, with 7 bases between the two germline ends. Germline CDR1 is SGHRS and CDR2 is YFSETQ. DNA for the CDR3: TGCGCCAGCAGCTTGGACGGATTCTACGAGCAGTACTTC. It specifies CASSLDGFYEQYF.

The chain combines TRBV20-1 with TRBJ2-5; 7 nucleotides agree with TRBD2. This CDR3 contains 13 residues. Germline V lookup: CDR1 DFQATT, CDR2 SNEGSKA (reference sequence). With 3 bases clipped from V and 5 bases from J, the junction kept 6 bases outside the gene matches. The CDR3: CSARRLAIETQYF. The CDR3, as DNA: TGCAGTGCTAGGCGACTAGCAATCGAGACCCAGTACTTC.

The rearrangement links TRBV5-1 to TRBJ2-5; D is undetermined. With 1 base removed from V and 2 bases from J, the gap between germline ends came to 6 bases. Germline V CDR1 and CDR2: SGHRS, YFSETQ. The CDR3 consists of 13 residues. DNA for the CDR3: TGCGCCAGCAGCTTGTACAGACAAGAGACCCAGTACTTC. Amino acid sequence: CASSLYRQETQYF.

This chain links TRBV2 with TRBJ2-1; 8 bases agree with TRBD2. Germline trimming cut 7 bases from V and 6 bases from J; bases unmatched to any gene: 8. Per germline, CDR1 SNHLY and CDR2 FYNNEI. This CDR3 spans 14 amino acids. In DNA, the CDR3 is TGTGCCAGCACCACGGGACTAGTAACCAATGAGCAGTTCTTC. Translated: CASTTGLVTNEQFF. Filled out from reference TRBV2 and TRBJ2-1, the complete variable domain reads EPEVTQTPSHQVTQMGQEVILRCVPISNHLYFYWYRQILGQKVEFLVSFYNNEISEKSEIFDDQFSVERPDGSNFTLKIRSTKLEDSAMYFCASTTGLVTNEQFFGPGTRLTVL.

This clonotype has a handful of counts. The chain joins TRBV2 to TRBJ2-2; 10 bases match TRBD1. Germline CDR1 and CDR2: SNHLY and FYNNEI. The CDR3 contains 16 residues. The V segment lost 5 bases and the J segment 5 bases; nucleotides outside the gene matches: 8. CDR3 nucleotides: TGTGCCAGCAGTAAGGACAGGGGGGGAAGGACCGGGGAGCTGTTTTTT. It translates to CASSKDRGGRTGELFF.

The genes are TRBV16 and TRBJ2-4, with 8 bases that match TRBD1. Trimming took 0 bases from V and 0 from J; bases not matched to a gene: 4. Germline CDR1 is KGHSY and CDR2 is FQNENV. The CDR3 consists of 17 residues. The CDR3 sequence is CASSQSRQGRAKNIQYF. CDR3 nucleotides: TGTGCCAGCAGCCAATCACGACAGGGGCGAGCCAAAAACATTCAGTACTTC.

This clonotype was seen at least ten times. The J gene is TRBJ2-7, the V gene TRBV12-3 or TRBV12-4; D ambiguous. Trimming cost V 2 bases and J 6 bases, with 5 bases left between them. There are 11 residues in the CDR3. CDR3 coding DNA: TGTGCCAGCAGTTTATCGTTCGAGCAGTACTTC. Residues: CASSLSFEQYF.

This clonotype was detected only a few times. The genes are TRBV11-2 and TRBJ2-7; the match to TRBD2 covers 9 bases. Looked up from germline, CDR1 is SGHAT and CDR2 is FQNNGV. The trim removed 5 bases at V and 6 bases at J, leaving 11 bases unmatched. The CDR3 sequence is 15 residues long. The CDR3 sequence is CASSPSGGHRSEQYF. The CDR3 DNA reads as TGTGCCAGCAGCCCCAGCGGGGGGCATCGGAGCGAGCAGTACTTC.

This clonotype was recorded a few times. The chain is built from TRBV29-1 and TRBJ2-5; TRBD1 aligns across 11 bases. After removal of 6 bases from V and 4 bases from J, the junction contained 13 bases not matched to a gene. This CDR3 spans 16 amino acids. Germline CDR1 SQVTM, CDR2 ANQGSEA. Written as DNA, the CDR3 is TGCAGCGTAGGGACAGGGGGGGACGCTTTACGAGAGACCCAGTACTTC. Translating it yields CSVGTGGDALRETQYF. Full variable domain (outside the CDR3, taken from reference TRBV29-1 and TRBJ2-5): SAVISQKPSRDICQRGTSLTIQCQVDSQVTMMFWYRQQPGQSLTLIATANQGSEATYESGFVIDKFPISRPNLTFSTLTVSNMSPEDSSIYLCSVGTGGDALRETQYFGPGTRLLVL.

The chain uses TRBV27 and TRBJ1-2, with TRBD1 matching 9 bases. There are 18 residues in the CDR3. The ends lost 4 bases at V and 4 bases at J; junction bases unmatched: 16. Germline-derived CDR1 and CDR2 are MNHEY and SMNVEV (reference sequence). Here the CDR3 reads CASSYSGQGRSGSYGYTF. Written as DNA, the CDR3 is TGTGCCAGCAGTTACTCGGGACAGGGCAGATCAGGGAGCTATGGCTACACCTTC.

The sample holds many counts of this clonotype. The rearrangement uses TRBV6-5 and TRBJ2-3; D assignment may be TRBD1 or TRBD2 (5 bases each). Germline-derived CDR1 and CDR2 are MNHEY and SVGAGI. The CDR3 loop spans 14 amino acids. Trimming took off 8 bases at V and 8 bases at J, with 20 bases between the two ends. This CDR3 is CASSGGRGLFTQYF. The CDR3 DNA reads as TGTGCCAGCTCGGGCGGCCGGGGCCTTTTTACGCAGTATTTT.

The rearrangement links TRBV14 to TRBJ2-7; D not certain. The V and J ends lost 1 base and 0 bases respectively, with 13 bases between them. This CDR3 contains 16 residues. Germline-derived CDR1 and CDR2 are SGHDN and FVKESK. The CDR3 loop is CASSQGVYPSSYEQYF. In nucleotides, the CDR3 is TGTGCCAGCAGCCAAGGAGTCTACCCGAGCTCCTACGAGCAGTACTTC. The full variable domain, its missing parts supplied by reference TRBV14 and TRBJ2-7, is EAGVTQFPSHSVIEKGQTVTLRCDPISGHDNLYWYRRVMGKEIKFLLHFVKESKQDESGMPNNRFLAERTGGTYSTLKVQPAELEDSGVYFCASSQGVYPSSYEQYFGPGTRLTVT.

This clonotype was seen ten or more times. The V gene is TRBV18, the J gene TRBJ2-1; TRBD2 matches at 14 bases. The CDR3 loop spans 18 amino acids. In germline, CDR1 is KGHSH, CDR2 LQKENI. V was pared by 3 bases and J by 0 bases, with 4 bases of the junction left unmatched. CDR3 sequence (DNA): TGTGCCAGCTCACCGGGACTAGCGGGGGCCAGCTCCTACAATGAGCAGTTCTTC. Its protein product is CASSPGLAGASSYNEQFF.

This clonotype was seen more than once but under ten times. CDR3 sequence: CASSRNVESYNEQFF. The DNA of the CDR3 is TGTGCCAGCAGCCGAAACGTAGAGTCCTACAATGAGCAGTTCTTC. The rearrangement links TRBV7-9 to TRBJ2-1; D is unclear. V was cut by 5 bases and J by 1 base, with 12 bases left in between. This CDR3 is 15 amino acids long. Per germline, CDR1 SEHNR and CDR2 FQNEAQ (reference sequence).

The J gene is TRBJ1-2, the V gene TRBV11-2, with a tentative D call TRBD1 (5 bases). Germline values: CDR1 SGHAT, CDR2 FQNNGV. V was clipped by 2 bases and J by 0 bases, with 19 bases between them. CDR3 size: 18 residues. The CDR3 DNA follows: TGTGCCAGCAGCTTACACGTGCAAAACAGGAGAGCTAACTATGGCTACACCTTC. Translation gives CASSLHVQNRRANYGYTF.

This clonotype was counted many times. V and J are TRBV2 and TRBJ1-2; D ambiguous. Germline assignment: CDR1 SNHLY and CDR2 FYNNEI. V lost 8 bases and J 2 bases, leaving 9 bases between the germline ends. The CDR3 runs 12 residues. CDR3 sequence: CASSITNYGYTF. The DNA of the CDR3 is TGTGCCAGCTCTATAACCAACTATGGCTACACCTTC.

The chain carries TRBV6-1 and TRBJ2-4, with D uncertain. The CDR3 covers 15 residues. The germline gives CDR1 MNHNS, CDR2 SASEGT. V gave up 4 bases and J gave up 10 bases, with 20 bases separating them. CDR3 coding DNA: TGTGCCAGCAGTGGGTTGCCCAGTCGCTCTGTTATTCAGTACTTC. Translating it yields CASSGLPSRSVIQYF.

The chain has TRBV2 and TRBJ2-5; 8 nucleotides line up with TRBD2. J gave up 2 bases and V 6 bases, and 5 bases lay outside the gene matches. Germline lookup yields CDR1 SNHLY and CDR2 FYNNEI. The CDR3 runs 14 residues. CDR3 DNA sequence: TGTGCCAGCAGGAGCGGGAGCCGGCAAGAGACCCAGTACTTC. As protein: CASRSGSRQETQYF.

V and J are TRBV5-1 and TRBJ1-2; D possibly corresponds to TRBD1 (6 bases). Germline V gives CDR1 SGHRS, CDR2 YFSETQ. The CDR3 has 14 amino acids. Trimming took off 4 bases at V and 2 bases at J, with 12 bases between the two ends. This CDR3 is CASSTGHRNYGYTF. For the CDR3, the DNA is TGCGCCAGCAGCACGGGACACCGAAACTATGGCTACACCTTC.

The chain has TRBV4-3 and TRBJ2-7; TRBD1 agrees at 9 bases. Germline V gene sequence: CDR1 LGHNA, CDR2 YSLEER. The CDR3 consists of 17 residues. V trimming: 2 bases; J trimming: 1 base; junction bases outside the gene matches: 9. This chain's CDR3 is CASSQPGQGGLSYEQYF. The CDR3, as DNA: TGCGCCAGCAGCCAACCGGGACAGGGAGGCCTTTCCTACGAGCAGTACTTC.

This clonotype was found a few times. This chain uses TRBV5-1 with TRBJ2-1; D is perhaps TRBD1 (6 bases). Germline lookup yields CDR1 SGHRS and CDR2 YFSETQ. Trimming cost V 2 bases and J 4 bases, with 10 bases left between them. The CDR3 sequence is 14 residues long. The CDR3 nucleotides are TGCGCCAGCAGCTTAGACAGGAGGTACAATGAGCAGTTCTTC. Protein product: CASSLDRRYNEQFF.

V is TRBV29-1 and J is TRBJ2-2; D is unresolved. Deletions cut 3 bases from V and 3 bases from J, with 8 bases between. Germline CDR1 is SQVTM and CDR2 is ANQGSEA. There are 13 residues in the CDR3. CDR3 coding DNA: TGCAGCGTTGATGCCTGGGACACCGGGGAGCTGTTTTTT. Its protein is CSVDAWDTGELFF.

The CDR3 coding sequence is TGTGCCAGCAGTTTTGAGGGTATCTACGAGCAGTACTTC. This translates into CASSFEGIYEQYF. V is TRBV12-3 or TRBV12-4 and J is TRBJ2-7; maybe TRBD2 (5 bases). V was trimmed by 3 bases and J by 3 bases, leaving 9 bases between them. The CDR3 loop spans 13 amino acids.

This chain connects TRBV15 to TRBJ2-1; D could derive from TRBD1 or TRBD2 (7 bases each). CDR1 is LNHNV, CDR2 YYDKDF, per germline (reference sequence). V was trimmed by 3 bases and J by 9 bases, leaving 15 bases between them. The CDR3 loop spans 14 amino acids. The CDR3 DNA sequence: TGTGCCACCAGCAGTAGGGGAGGGGGCGGTGAGCAGTTCTTC. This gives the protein CATSSRGGGGEQFF.

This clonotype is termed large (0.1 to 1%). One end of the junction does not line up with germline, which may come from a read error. CDR3 sequence reads: CASSLDRETQYF. The CDR3, as DNA: TGTGCCAGCAGTTTGGACAGAGAGACCCAGTACTTC. The chain has TRBV5-1 and TRBJ2-5; possible D gene TRBD1, 6 bases. The length of the CDR3 is 12 residues. Looked up from germline, CDR1 is SGHRS and CDR2 is YFSETQ.

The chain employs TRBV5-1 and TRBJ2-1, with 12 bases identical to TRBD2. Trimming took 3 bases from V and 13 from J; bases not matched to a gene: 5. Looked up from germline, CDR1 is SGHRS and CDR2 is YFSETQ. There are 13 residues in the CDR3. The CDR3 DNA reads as TGCGCCAGCAGCTATGGACTAGCGGGGCCACAGTTCTTC. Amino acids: CASSYGLAGPQFF.